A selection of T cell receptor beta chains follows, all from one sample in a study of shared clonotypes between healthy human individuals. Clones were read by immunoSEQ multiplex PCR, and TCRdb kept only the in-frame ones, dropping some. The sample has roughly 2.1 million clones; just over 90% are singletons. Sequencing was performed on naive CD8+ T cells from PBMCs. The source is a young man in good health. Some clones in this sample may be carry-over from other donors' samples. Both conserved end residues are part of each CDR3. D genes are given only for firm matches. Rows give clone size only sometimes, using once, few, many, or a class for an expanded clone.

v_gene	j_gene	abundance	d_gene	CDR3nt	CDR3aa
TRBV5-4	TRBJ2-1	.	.	TGTGCCAGCAGCTTGGGGGACTTCTCCTACAATGAGCAGTTCTTC	CASSLGDFSYNEQFF
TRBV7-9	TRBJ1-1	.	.	TGTGCCAGCAGCCACCGGGACCGAGTGAACACTGAAGCTTTCTTT	CASSHRDRVNTEAFF
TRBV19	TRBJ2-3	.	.	TGTGCCAGTACCCAGTCCGGGACGGACACAGATACGCAGTATTTT	CASTQSGTDTDTQYF
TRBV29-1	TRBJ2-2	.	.	TGCAGCTCCAGGCTGTCCGGGGAGCTGTTTTTT	CSSRLSGELFF
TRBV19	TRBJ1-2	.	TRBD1	TGTGCCAGTAGTCCGAAGGGACAGGGACGAATATTCGGCTACACCTTC	CASSPKGQGRIFGYTF
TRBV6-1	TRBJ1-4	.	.	TGTGCCAGCAGTACTTACCGGGACGGGAATGAAAAACTGTTTTTT	CASSTYRDGNEKLFF
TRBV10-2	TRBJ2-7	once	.	TGCGCCACCTGGGGTTACGAGCAGTACTTC	CATWGYEQYF
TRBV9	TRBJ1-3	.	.	TGTGCCAGCAGCGACAGCCTCAGGGTCGCAGGAAACACCATATATTTT	CASSDSLRVAGNTIYF
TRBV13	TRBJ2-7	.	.	TGTGCCAGCAGCTCCCGGGCAGAGTCCACCTCCTACGAGCAGTACTTC	CASSSRAESTSYEQYF
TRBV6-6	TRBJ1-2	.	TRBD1	TGTGCCAGCAGTTACGGACAGGAGATTGACTATGGCTACACCTTC	CASSYGQEIDYGYTF
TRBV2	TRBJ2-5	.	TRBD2	TGTGCCAGCAGTGAAGTTGAAGGGGAGGGGGAGACCCAGTACTTC	CASSEVEGEGETQYF
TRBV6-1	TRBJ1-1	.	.	TGTGCCAGCAGGGGCGGGACGAACACTGAAGCTTTCTTT	CASRGGTNTEAFF
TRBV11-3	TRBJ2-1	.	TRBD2	TGTGCCAGCAGCTTAGTGTCCGGGAAGATAGCGGGGTACAATGAGCAGTTCTTC	CASSLVSGKIAGYNEQFF
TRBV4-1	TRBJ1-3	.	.	TGCGCCAGCAGCCAAGAGGAGGGCTACTCTGGAAACACCATATATTTT	CASSQEEGYSGNTIYF
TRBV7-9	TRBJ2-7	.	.	TGTGCCAGCAGCTATTCCATGCTAGCGCCCTACGAGCAGTACTTC	CASSYSMLAPYEQYF
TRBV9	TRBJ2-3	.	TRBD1	TGTGCCAGCAGCGGGGGACAGGGGACAGATACGCAGTATTTT	CASSGGQGTDTQYF
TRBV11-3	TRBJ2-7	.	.	TGTGCCAGCAGCTTAGGGGAGTCCTACGAGCAGTACTTC	CASSLGESYEQYF
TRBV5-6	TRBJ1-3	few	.	TGTGCCAGCAGCTTGGCAGGGTCTGGAAACACCATATATTTT	CASSLAGSGNTIYF
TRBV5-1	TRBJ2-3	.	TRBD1	TGCGCCAGCAGCTTCACGGGACAGAGCACAGATACGCAGTATTTT	CASSFTGQSTDTQYF
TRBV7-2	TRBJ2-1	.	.	TGTGCCAGCAGCTTAGTACAGGGTCTAGGAGATGAGCAGTTCTTC	CASSLVQGLGDEQFF
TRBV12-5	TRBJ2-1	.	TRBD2	TGTGCTAGTGGTTTGGTACCCCTAGCGGGAGGTCCCAATGAGCAGTTCTTC	CASGLVPLAGGPNEQFF
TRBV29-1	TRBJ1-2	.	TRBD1	TGCAGCGTTGAAGAAACAGGGGTACCATATGGCTACACCTTC	CSVEETGVPYGYTF
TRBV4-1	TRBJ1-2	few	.	TGCGCCAGCAGCCAACGGACCGGCGATGGCTACACCTTC	CASSQRTGDGYTF
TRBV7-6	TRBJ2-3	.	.	TGTGCCAGCAGCTTAGGAGCTTCAAGCACGCAGTATTTT	CASSLGASSTQYF
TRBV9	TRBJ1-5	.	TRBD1	TGTGCCAGCAGCGTTACAGGGGGGAGCAATCAGCCCCAGCATTTT	CASSVTGGSNQPQHF
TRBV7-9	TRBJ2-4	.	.	TGTGCCAGCAGCTCCTATTCCCTGACAGCAGCCAAAAACATTCAGTACTTC	CASSSYSLTAAKNIQYF
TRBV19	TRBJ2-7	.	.	TGTGCCAGTGGTGGCCCCTACGAGCAGTACTTC	CASGGPYEQYF
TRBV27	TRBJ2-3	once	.	TGTGCCAGCAGTTTAGTTTGGAAAGATACGCAGTATTTT	CASSLVWKDTQYF
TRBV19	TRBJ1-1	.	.	TGTGCCAGTAGTATCTACATTGCGGGCACTGAAGCTTTCTTT	CASSIYIAGTEAFF
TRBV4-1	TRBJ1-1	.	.	TGCGCCAGCAGCCCAGCCAGGGAGGCTGAAGCTTTCTTT	CASSPAREAEAFF
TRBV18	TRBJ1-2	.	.	TGTGCCAGCTCACCAGATTCATCTAATCGAAAAGGGTTTTATGGCTACACCTTC	CASSPDSSNRKGFYGYTF
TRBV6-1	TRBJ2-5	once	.	TGTGCCAGCAGTGCAGCAAGGGCCCAAGAGACCCAGTACTTC	CASSAARAQETQYF
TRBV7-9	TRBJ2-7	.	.	TGTGCCAGCAGAGGTGGACCTTCCTACGAGCAGTACTTC	CASRGGPSYEQYF
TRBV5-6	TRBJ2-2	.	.	TGTGCCAGCAGCTTTTTGGGGGGATCGAACACCGGGGAGCTGTTTTTT	CASSFLGGSNTGELFF
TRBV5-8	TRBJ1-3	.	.	TGTGCCAGCAGCTTGGTGGGGGACTCTGGAAACACCATATATTTT	CASSLVGDSGNTIYF
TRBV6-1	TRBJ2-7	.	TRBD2	TGTGCCAGCTGGGGAGGGACTAGCGGCTACGAGCAGTACTTC	CASWGGTSGYEQYF
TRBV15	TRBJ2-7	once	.	TGTGCCACCAGCATCGGGGTTATGCCCTACGAGCAGTACTTC	CATSIGVMPYEQYF